This entry lists 20 T cell receptor beta chains sequenced from one sample in a study of T cells in Graves' hyperthyroidism and ophthalmopathy. Researchers took RNA transcripts and amplified the TCR beta CDR3 regions from them. The TCR CDR3 was amplified in a first-round RT-PCR using the HTBI primer set. TCRdb re-called the multiplex PCR reads with MiXCR, one entry per CDR3 protein. Found here are approximately 320,000 distinct CDR3 sequences, around 17% of them singletons; the top ten hold around 35%. The sequenced material came from blood. These receptor sequences come from a young man with Graves' hyperthyroidism.

This clonotype was found many times. This sequence joins TRBV7-9 and TRBJ2-1, with D hard to call. The CDR3 contains 12 residues. V was cut by 5 bases and J by 9 bases, with 11 bases left in between. From germline, CDR1 is SEHNR and CDR2 FQNEAQ (reference sequence). Here the CDR3 reads CASSPNPFEQFF. The CDR3 bases are TGTGCCAGCAGCCCCAACCCGTTTGAGCAGTTCTTC.

Many counts were recorded for this clonotype. The gene calls are TRBV2 and TRBJ2-2, with TRBD2 identical over 14 bases. J lost 5 bases, V lost 5 bases, and 1 base had no gene match. CDR3 length: 15 residues. From germline, CDR1 is SNHLY and CDR2 FYNNEI. The CDR3 DNA reads TGTGCCAGCAGTCGACTAGCGGGAGGGACCGGGGAGCTGTTTTTT. Its translation is CASSRLAGGTGELFF.

This clonotype has a count of ten or more. The chain carries TRBV20-1 and TRBJ2-3; possibly TRBD2 for D (5 bases). CDR3 length: 12 residues. V lost 2 bases, J lost 9 bases, and 12 bases lay in between. Per the germline V gene, CDR1 is DFQATT and CDR2 is SNEGSKA (reference sequence). For the CDR3, the DNA is TGCAGTGCTAGAAGGACGGAGGACACGCAGTATTTT. It specifies CSARRTEDTQYF.

This chain links TRBV5-8 with TRBJ2-3; 10 nucleotides agree with TRBD2. Germline CDR1 reads SGHTS; CDR2 reads YDEGEE. This CDR3 has 15 residues. Unmatched junction bases numbered 10, after V lost 3 bases and J lost 9 bases. CDR3 loop: CASSSITSGTETQYF. CDR3 nucleotides: TGTGCCAGCAGCTCCATTACTAGCGGGACTGAAACGCAGTATTTT.

A remark on this clonotype: A read error may be the cause here, since a much bigger clone is one base away. The gene calls are TRBV5-8 and TRBJ1-1; 7 bases align to TRBD1. Germline CDR1 SGHTS, CDR2 YDEGEE. CDR3 length equals 13 residues. CDR3 nucleotide sequence: TGTGCCAGCAGCAGACAGACAGGGACTGAAGCTTGCTTT. It encodes CASSRQTGTEACF.

This chain connects TRBV4-1 to TRBJ1-3; no firm D call. Germline V gene lookup returns CDR1 MGHRA and CDR2 YSYEKL. The CDR3 has 16 amino acids. The V and J ends lost 3 bases and 2 bases respectively, with 14 bases between them. The CDR3 DNA follows: TGCGCCAGCAGCCATCCGGGTTGGGAGACTGGAAACACCATATATTTT. This encodes CASSHPGWETGNTIYF.

This clonotype showed up many times. The chain couples TRBV20-1 to TRBJ2-1; possibly TRBD2 for D (6 bases). Deletions cut 5 bases from V and 0 bases from J, with 11 bases between. The CDR3 consists of 14 residues. Germline CDR1 and CDR2: DFQATT and SNEGSKA (reference sequence). CDR3 region: CSAPPAGSYNEQFF. As DNA, the CDR3 is TGCAGTGCTCCCCCAGCGGGCTCCTACAATGAGCAGTTCTTC.

This clonotype was seen repeatedly, ten times or more. The chain has TRBV6-1 and TRBJ2-1; the match to TRBD1 covers 9 bases. The CDR3 runs to 15 residues. Looked up from germline, CDR1 is MNHNS and CDR2 is SASEGT. V shed 6 bases and J 7 bases; nucleotides not matched to a gene: 10. CDR3 DNA: TGTGCCAGCAGCGCCGGACAGGGGAAATTAAATGAGCAGTTCTTC. Residues: CASSAGQGKLNEQFF.

This clonotype showed up many times. The chain joins TRBV11-2 to TRBJ1-1; 9 bases fit TRBD1. Germline assignment: CDR1 SGHAT and CDR2 FQNNGV. The CDR3 is 13 amino acids. V shed 4 bases, J shed 5 bases, and the junction held 2 bases outside the gene matches. CDR3 protein: CASSSDRGTEAFF. Written as DNA, the CDR3 is TGTGCCAGCAGCTCGGACAGGGGAACTGAAGCTTTCTTT. Looking up the rest from reference TRBV11-2 and TRBJ1-1 gives the full variable domain: EAGVAQSPRYKIIEKRQSVAFWCNPISGHATLYWYQQILGQGPKLLIQFQNNGVVDDSQLPKDRFSAERLKGVDSTLKIQPAKLEDSAVYLCASSSDRGTEAFFGQGTRLTVV.

On this clonotype itself: The junction departs from germline at one end; a sequencing error may be responsible. The chain combines TRBV28 with TRBJ1-6; D is ambiguous. The V gene's germline CDR1 is MDHEN and CDR2 SYDVKM. This CDR3 region has 13 residues. The CDR3: CASSLDGVSSLHF. The CDR3 nucleotides read TGTGCCAGCAGTTTGGACGGGGTTTCATCCCTCCACTTT. The full variable domain, its missing parts supplied by reference TRBV28 and TRBJ1-6, is DVKVTQSSRYLVKRTGEKVFLECVQDMDHENMFWYRQDPGLGLRLIYFSYDVKMKEKGDIPEGYSVSREKKERFSLILESASTNQTSMYLCASSLDGVSSLHFGNGTRLTVT.

This clonotype was detected many times. This chain connects TRBV28 to TRBJ2-1; no definite D call. CDR3 length: 16 amino acids. Germline V gene lookup returns CDR1 MDHEN and CDR2 SYDVKM. V was trimmed by 6 bases and J by 3 bases, leaving 18 bases between them. Here the CDR3 DNA reads TGTGCCAGCAGGGGGTGGGGTACCGACGACTACAATGAGCAGTTCTTC. This translates into CASRGWGTDDYNEQFF.

This clonotype was observed at least ten times. CDR3 protein: CSARDERGVGYGYTF. In DNA form, the CDR3 reads TGCAGTGCTAGAGATGAGAGGGGGGTGGGGTATGGCTACACCTTC. The chain joins TRBV20-1 to TRBJ1-2, with D perhaps TRBD1 (6 bases). This CDR3 is 15 amino acids long. V dropped 0 bases and J dropped 5 bases, with 16 bases sitting between them. Germline V gene lookup returns CDR1 DFQATT and CDR2 SNEGSKA (reference sequence).

This clonotype was seen ten or more times. This chain uses TRBV3-1 with TRBJ2-1; D could derive from TRBD1 or TRBD2 (5 bases each). CDR1 and CDR2 from the germline V gene are LGHDT and YNNKEL (reference sequence). Trimming removed 4 bases from V and 6 bases from J, with 16 bases in between. The CDR3 has 15 residues. CDR3 sequence reads: CASSPQWGGSNEQFF. CDR3 coding DNA: TGTGCCAGCAGCCCCCAGTGGGGCGGGTCCAATGAGCAGTTCTTC.

This clonotype was seen repeatedly, ten times or more. CDR3 loop: CSVAGDTEAFF. CDR3 DNA: TGCAGCGTTGCTGGAGACACTGAAGCTTTCTTT. The chain employs TRBV29-1 and TRBJ1-1; D unresolved. Germline V CDR1 and CDR2: SQVTM, ANQGSEA. The ends were cut back, 4 bases at V and 3 bases at J, with 6 bases in the middle. This CDR3 is 11 amino acids long.

On this clonotype itself: A much larger clone lies one base from this, so it may be a read error. CDR3 protein: CASRPAGGNTEAFF. The DNA for the CDR3 is TGTGCCAGCAGACCCGCAGGGGGCAACACTGAAGCTTTCTTT. The chain uses TRBV13 and TRBJ1-1; 8 bases map to TRBD1. Germline V gene sequence: CDR1 PRHDT, CDR2 FYEKMQ (reference sequence). CDR3 size: 14 residues. The ends lost 6 bases at V and 2 bases at J; junction bases unmatched: 5. Variable domain in full (rest from reference TRBV13 and TRBJ1-1): AAGVIQSPRHLIKEKRETATLKCYPIPRHDTVYWYQQGPGQDPQFLISFYEKMQSDKGSIPDRFSAQQFSDYHSELNMSSLELGDSALYFCASRPAGGNTEAFFGQGTRLTVV.

This clonotype was observed at least ten times. The rearrangement joins TRBV20-1 to TRBJ2-1; TRBD2 aligns across 12 bases. The CDR3 runs 16 residues. Germline loops: CDR1 DFQATT, CDR2 SNEGSKA (reference sequence). Trimming removed 2 bases from V and 1 base from J; junction bases left unmatched: 3. CDR3 nucleotides: TGCAGTGCTAGACTAGCGGGAGGGATGTCCTACAATGAGCAGTTCTTC. This codes for CSARLAGGMSYNEQFF.

This clonotype was recorded a few times. The chain couples TRBV9 to TRBJ1-5, with 10 bases identical to TRBD1. Germline assignment: CDR1 SGDLS and CDR2 YYNGEE. The CDR3 totals 17 residues. V dropped 3 bases and J dropped 2; count of bases not matched to a gene: 8. The CDR3 DNA reads as TGTGCCAGCAGCGCCGGGACAGGGGTTTTCGGCAATCAGCCCCAGCATTTT. Translating it yields CASSAGTGVFGNQPQHF.

This clonotype has ten or more counts. The chain is built from TRBV7-8 and TRBJ2-3, with 10 bases lining up with TRBD2. Germline lookup yields CDR1 SGHVS and CDR2 FQNEAQ. V trimming: 3 bases; J trimming: 4 bases; junction bases outside the gene matches: 7. The CDR3 extends over 16 amino acids. The CDR3 sequence: CASSLSSGSIADTQYF. The DNA for the CDR3 is TGTGCCAGCAGCTTGTCTAGCGGGAGCATTGCAGATACGCAGTATTTT.

CDR3: CASSSPGQGSEKLFF. CDR3 coding DNA: TGTGCCAGTAGTTCGCCGGGACAGGGGAGTGAAAAACTGTTTTTT. This rearrangement joins TRBV19 to TRBJ1-4; 10 nucleotides match TRBD1. The ends lost 5 bases at V and 7 bases at J; junction bases unmatched: 7. The length of the CDR3 is 15 residues. Germline V lookup: CDR1 LNHDA, CDR2 SQIVND (reference sequence).

This clonotype showed up many times. The chain couples TRBV7-3 to TRBJ2-2; D gene unclear. CDR3 length equals 15 residues. V was pared by 1 base and J by 3 bases, with 9 bases between. Per germline, CDR1 SGHTA and CDR2 FQGTGA. The CDR3 loop reads CASSLIAGYTGELFF. The CDR3 nucleotides read TGTGCCAGCAGCTTAATTGCAGGCTACACCGGGGAGCTGTTTTTT.